A selection of T cell receptor beta chains follows, all from one sample in a study of cytomegalovirus exposure and HLA in healthy donors. Assay used: immunoSEQ multiplex PCR; TCRdb lists only in-frame clones, some missing. The data contain 78,000 or so clones, roughly 83% of them singletons. Sequencing used PBMCs. The source is a woman in her forties or fifties in good health and CMV-seronegative. The CDR3 runs from the conserved cysteine through the conserved F or W. A D gene is named only where the DNA matches it firmly. Clone size is given for some rows only: seen once, a few or many times, or a class if the clone is expanded.

TRBJ2-1	TRBD2	TRBV10-3	.	TGTGCCATCAGAGCGGGACTAGCGAAGGACAATGAGCAGTTCTTC	CAIRAGLAKDNEQFF
TRBJ1-1	.	TRBV9	.	TGTGCCAGCAGCTCAACGACAAGGGAGGGCACTGAAGCTTTCTTT	CASSSTTREGTEAFF
TRBJ1-1	.	TRBV19	.	TGTGCCAGTAGTACCCTCGTTAACACTGAAGCTTTCTTT	CASSTLVNTEAFF
TRBJ2-7	.	TRBV7-9	.	TGTGCCAGCAGCTTAGATGGGGCGGTCTACGAGCAGTACTTC	CASSLDGAVYEQYF
TRBJ1-1	.	TRBV18	.	TGTGCCAGCTCACCCAGGGCAGGGGTGGCTGAAGCTTTCTTT	CASSPRAGVAEAFF
TRBJ1-1	TRBD1	TRBV5-1	.	TGCGCCAGCAGCGTGACAGGGGGCGAAGAAGCTTTCTTT	CASSVTGGEEAFF
TRBJ1-5	TRBD1	TRBV4-1	.	TGCGCCAGCAGCCAAGAAGGGACAGGGACCAATCAGCCCCAGCATTTT	CASSQEGTGTNQPQHF
TRBJ2-2	TRBD2	TRBV14	.	TGTGCCAGCAGCCAACATAGGACTAGCGGGAACACCGGGGAGCTGTTTTTT	CASSQHRTSGNTGELFF
TRBJ2-1	.	TRBV7-9	.	TGTGCCAGCAGCTTGGCTCATAATCTCTACAATGAGCAGTTCTTC	CASSLAHNLYNEQFF
TRBJ1-3	.	TRBV15	.	TGTGCCACCAGCAGGGCTTTGGACTTCTCTGGAAACACCATATATTTT	CATSRALDFSGNTIYF
TRBJ1-1	TRBD1	TRBV7-3	.	TGTGCCAGCGGCCGGGACAGGGATTTATCGAACACTGAAGCTTTCTTT	CASGRDRDLSNTEAFF
TRBJ1-1	.	TRBV18	.	TGTGCCAGCTCACCCTTTACGGGACAGAACACTGAAGCTTTCTTT	CASSPFTGQNTEAFF
TRBJ2-5	TRBD1	TRBV28	.	TGTGCCAGCAGACTCGACAGGGTGAGGGGAGAGACCCAGTACTTC	CASRLDRVRGETQYF
TRBJ1-1	TRBD1	TRBV7-4	.	TGTGCCAGCAGCTCTAGGACAGGGTGTAACACTGAAGCTTTCTTT	CASSSRTGCNTEAFF
TRBJ1-2	.	TRBV9	.	TGTGCCAGCAGCCCCGCGGGGGGACCGACTAACTATGGCTACACCTTC	CASSPAGGPTNYGYTF
TRBJ1-5	TRBD1	TRBV27	.	TGTGCCAGCAGTTTTGGACAGGGGTATCAGCCCCAGCATTTT	CASSFGQGYQPQHF
TRBJ1-5	.	TRBV7-2	.	TGTGCCAGCAGCTACAGGGTGTCCTACGATCAGCCCCAGCATTTT	CASSYRVSYDQPQHF
TRBJ2-7	TRBD1	TRBV28	.	TGTGCCAGCAGTTCGACCGGGACAGGCGGCGAGCAGTACTTC	CASSSTGTGGEQYF
TRBJ2-5	.	TRBV9	.	TGTGCCAGCAGCGCACAGGGATCTCAAGAGACCCAGTACTTC	CASSAQGSQETQYF
TRBJ2-1	.	TRBV5-1	.	TGCGCCAGCAGCCCGAGACAGTTCAATGAGCAGTTCTTC	CASSPRQFNEQFF
TRBJ1-1	TRBD1	TRBV16	.	TGTGCCAGCAGCCGACAGGGACTCACTGAAGCTTTCTTT	CASSRQGLTEAFF
TRBJ2-2	.	TRBV30	.	TGTGCCTCGTCTTCGGCCTTGGGCCCCAACACCGGGGAGCTGTTTTTT	CASSSALGPNTGELFF
TRBJ2-1	.	TRBV6-1	.	TGTGCCAGCAGTGAATCGGTGGGCCTCTCCTACAATGAGCAGTTCTTC	CASSESVGLSYNEQFF
TRBJ1-1	TRBD1	TRBV4-2	once	TGTGCCAGCAGCCAAGATCGGCAGGGGGCTGGAGTCGTCACTGAAGCTTTCTTT	CASSQDRQGAGVVTEAFF
TRBJ2-1	TRBD1	TRBV4-1	.	TGCGCCAGCAGCCAAGAAGGGCAGGGGGTAGGGAATGAGCAGTTCTTC	CASSQEGQGVGNEQFF
TRBJ1-1	.	TRBV18	.	TGTGCCAGCTCCCCCCAGGGGATGAACACTGAAGCTTTCTTT	CASSPQGMNTEAFF
TRBJ2-3	.	TRBV4-1	few	TGCGCCAGCAGCCGCTTCGCCGGGGAACTGCCTACCACAGATACGCAGTATTTT	CASSRFAGELPTTDTQYF
TRBJ2-3	.	TRBV7-9	.	TGTGCCAGCAGCCCCGGGACTTTCGAGAGCACAGATACGCAGTATTTT	CASSPGTFESTDTQYF
TRBJ1-1	.	TRBV6-1	.	TGTGCCAGCAACATGCCCCTGAACACTGAAGCTTTCTTT	CASNMPLNTEAFF
TRBJ1-3	.	TRBV29-1	.	TGCAGCGCGTTAGAAGGAAACACCATATATTTT	CSALEGNTIYF
TRBJ1-1	.	TRBV6-5	few	TGTGCCAGCAGTAGGACAGTGAACACTGAAGCTTTCTTT	CASSRTVNTEAFF
TRBJ2-1	TRBD1	TRBV6-1	.	TGTGCCAGCAGGCCCACAGGGGGCAATGAGCAGTTCTTC	CASRPTGGNEQFF
TRBJ2-5	TRBD1	TRBV2	few	TGTGCCACCTCCCGGGACAGGGGAGACCAAGAGACCCAGTACTTC	CATSRDRGDQETQYF
TRBJ1-1	.	TRBV27	.	TGTGCCAGCAGTTTAGGGTCGAAGGGGCGGGGCACTGAAGCTTTCTTT	CASSLGSKGRGTEAFF
TRBJ2-3	.	TRBV5-6	.	TGTGCCAGCAGCTTGGCATCAGATACGCAGTATTTT	CASSLASDTQYF
TRBJ1-5	.	TRBV27	once	TGTGCCAGCCGTTTAAGGTGGAGTGGCAATCAGCCCCAGCATTTT	CASRLRWSGNQPQHF
TRBJ2-1	TRBD2	TRBV5-4	.	TGTGCCAGCAGCGCCCGAGAAGCGGGGGGTTTCCCCTTGTTTAGTGAGCAGTTCTTC	CASSAREAGGFPLFSEQFF
TRBJ2-7	TRBD2	TRBV28	.	TGTGCCAGCAGCCACCCGTTTTTTAGCGGGAGCTACGAGCAGTACTTC	CASSHPFFSGSYEQYF
TRBJ1-3	.	TRBV2	.	TGTGCCAGCAGTGACACGTCAGGGTCTGGAAACACCATATATTTT	CASSDTSGSGNTIYF
TRBJ1-2	TRBD1	TRBV6-5	.	TGTGCCAGCAGTGACTCGGACAGGGCAGGATATGGCTACACCTTC	CASSDSDRAGYGYTF
TRBJ2-7	.	TRBV6-5	.	TGTGCCAGCAGTTCTTTACAGTCGTACGAGCAGTACTTC	CASSSLQSYEQYF
TRBJ2-3	.	TRBV7-9	.	TGTGCCAGCAGCTTAGTCGCAGATACGCAGTATTTT	CASSLVADTQYF
TRBJ1-5	.	TRBV9	.	TGTGCCAGCAGCCCATCCTCCGTCCCAGACTATCAGCCCCAGCATTTT	CASSPSSVPDYQPQHF
TRBJ1-3	TRBD1	TRBV4-1	.	TGCGCCAGCAGCCAAGATTTTAAGGGACAGGGGGCTCTCTCTGGAAACACCATATATTTT	CASSQDFKGQGALSGNTIYF
TRBJ2-3	.	TRBV4-3	.	TGCGCCAGCAGCCATTCCCCGACAGATACGCAGTATTTT	CASSHSPTDTQYF
TRBJ1-2	.	TRBV27	.	TGTGCCAGCAGGGCAGGGCCGAATGGCTACACCTTC	CASRAGPNGYTF
TRBJ2-3	TRBD2	TRBV5-3	.	TGTGCCAGACAACCCCAGATAGCGGGAGGGCCGACAGATACGCAGTATTTT	CARQPQIAGGPTDTQYF
TRBJ2-7	TRBD1	TRBV19	.	TGTGCCAGTAGTCCAACGACAGGGCGAGGATACGAGCAGTACTTC	CASSPTTGRGYEQYF
TRBJ1-5	TRBD1	TRBV6-1	.	TGTGCTTCGCGGGACAGGGTCTACCAGCCCCAGCATTTT	CASRDRVYQPQHF
TRBJ1-5	.	TRBV15	.	TGTGCCACCAGCAGAGATGGAGGCAATCAGCCCCAGCATTTT	CATSRDGGNQPQHF
TRBJ2-7	.	TRBV28	.	TGTGCCAGCAGTTTAAGGGATTGGCGGGCACCCTACGAGCAGTACTTC	CASSLRDWRAPYEQYF
TRBJ2-1	TRBD2	TRBV7-3	.	TGTGCCAGCAGCTTAAGCGGGGCCATAGCGGGGCCCAACAATGAGCAGTTCTTC	CASSLSGAIAGPNNEQFF
TRBJ1-2	TRBD1	TRBV9	.	TGTGCCAGCAGCGTAGACGTTGGGAAAAGGGACAGGCGCCCGTATGGCTACACCTTC	CASSVDVGKRDRRPYGYTF